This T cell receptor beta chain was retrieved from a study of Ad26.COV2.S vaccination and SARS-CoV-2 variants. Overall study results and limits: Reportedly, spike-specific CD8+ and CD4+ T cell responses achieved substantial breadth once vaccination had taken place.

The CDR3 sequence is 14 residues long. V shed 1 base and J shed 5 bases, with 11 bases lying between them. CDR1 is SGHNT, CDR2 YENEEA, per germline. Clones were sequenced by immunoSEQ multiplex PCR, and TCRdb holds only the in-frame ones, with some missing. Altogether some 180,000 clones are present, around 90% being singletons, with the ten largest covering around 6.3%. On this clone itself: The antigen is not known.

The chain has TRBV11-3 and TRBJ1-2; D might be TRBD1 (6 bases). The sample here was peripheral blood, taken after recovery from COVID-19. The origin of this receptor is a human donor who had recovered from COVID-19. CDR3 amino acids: CASSLGTDVYGYTF. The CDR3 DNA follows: TGTGCCAGCAGCTTAGGGACAGACGTGTATGGCTACACCTTC.